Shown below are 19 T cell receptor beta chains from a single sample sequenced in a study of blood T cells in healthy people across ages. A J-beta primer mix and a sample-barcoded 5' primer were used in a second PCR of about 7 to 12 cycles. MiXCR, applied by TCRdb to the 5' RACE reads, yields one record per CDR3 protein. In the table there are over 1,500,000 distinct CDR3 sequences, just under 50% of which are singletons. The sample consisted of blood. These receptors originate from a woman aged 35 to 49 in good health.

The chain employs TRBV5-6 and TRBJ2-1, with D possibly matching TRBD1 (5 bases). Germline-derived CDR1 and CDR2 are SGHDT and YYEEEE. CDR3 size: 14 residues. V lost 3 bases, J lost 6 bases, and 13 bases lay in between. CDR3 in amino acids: CASSSPRGRNEQFF. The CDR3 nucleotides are TGTGCCAGCAGCTCCCCAAGGGGCCGCAATGAGCAGTTCTTC. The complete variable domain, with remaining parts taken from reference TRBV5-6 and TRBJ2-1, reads DAGVTQSPTHLIKTRGQQVTLRCSPKSGHDTVSWYQQALGQGPQFIFQYYEEEERQRGNFPDRFSGHQFPNYSSELNVNALLLGDSALYLCASSSPRGRNEQFFGPGTRLTVL.

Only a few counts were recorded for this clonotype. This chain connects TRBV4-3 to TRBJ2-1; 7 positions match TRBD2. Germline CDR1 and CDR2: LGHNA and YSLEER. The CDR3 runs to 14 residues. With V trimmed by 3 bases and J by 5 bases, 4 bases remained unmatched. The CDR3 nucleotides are TGCGCCAGCAGCCACGGCGGGGGTAACAATGAGCAGTTCTTC. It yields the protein CASSHGGGNNEQFF.

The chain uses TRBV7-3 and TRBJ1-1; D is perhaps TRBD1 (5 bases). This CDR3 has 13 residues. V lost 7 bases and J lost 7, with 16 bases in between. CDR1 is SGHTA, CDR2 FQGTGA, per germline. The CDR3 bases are TGTGCCAGCAAAGTAAGGCGGGACGGTGAAGCTTTCTTT. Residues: CASKVRRDGEAFF.

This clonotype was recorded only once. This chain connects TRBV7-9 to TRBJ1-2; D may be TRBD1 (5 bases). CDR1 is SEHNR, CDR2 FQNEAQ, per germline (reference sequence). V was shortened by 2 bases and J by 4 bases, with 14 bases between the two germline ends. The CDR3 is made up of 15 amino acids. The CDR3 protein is CASSLKIDSFYGYTF. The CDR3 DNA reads TGTGCCAGCAGCTTAAAGATCGACAGCTTCTATGGCTACACCTTC. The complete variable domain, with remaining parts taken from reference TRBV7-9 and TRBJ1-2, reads DTGVSQNPRHKITKRGQNVTFRCDPISEHNRLYWYRQTLGQGPEFLTYFQNEAQLEKSRLLSDRFSAERPKGSFSTLEIQRTEQGDSAMYLCASSLKIDSFYGYTFGSGTRLTVV.

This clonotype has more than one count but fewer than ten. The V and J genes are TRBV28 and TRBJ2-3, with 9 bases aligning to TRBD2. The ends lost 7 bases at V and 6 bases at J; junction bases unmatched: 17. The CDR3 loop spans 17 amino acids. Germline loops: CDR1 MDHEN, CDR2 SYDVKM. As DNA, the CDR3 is TGTGCCAGCATCCGAGCGGGGGCGGGGGGGCTCTCGGATACGCAGTATTTT. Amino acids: CASIRAGAGGLSDTQYF.

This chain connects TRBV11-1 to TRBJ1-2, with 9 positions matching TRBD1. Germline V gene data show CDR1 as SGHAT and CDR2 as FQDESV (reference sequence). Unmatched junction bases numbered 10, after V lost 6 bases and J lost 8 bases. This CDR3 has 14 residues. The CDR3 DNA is TGTGCCAGCAGAGACCCGGGGACAGGGAGCGGCTACACCTTC. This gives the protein CASRDPGTGSGYTF.

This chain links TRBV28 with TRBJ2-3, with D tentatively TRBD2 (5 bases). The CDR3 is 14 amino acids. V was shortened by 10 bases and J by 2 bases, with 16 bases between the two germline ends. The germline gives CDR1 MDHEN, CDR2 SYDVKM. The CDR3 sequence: CATSDFSPTDTQYF. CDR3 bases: TGTGCCACCTCGGACTTTTCCCCCACAGATACGCAGTATTTT.

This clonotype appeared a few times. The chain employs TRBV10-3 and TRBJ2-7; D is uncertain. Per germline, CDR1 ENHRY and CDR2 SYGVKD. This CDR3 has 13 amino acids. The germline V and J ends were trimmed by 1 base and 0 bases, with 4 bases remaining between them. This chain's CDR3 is CAISEYTSYEQYF. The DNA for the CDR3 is TGTGCCATCAGTGAGTACACCTCCTACGAGCAGTACTTC.

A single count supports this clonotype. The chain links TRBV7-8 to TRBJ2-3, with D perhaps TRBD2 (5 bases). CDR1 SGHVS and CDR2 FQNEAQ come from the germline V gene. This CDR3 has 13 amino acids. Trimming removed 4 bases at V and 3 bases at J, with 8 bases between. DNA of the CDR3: TGTGCCAGCAGCTGGAGGAGAACAGATACGCAGTATTTT. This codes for CASSWRRTDTQYF.

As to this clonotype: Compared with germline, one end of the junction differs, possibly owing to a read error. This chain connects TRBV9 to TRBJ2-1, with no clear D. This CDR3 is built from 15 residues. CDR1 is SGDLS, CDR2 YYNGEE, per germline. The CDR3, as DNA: TGTGCCAGCGGCGTAGGCCACCTCCTCTACAATGAGCAGTTCTTC. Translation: CASGVGHLLYNEQFF.

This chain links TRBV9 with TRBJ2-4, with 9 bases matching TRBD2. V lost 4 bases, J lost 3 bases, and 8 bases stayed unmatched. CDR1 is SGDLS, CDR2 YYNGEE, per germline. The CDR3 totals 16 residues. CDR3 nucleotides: TGTGCCAGCAGCCAAGGCGGGGGGGCCAGCAAAAACATTCAGTACTTC. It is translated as CASSQGGGASKNIQYF.

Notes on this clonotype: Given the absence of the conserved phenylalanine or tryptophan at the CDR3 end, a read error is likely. The CDR3 DNA reads as TGCGCCAGCAGCTTGGCGGACAGGGCGAGAGATACGCAGTATATT. Amino acid sequence: CASSLADRARDTQYI. V usage is TRBV5-1 and J usage is TRBJ2-3; 8 bases match TRBD1. The V gene's germline CDR1 is SGHRS and CDR2 YFSETQ. This CDR3 region has 15 residues. V shed 0 bases, J shed 5 bases, and the junction held 5 bases outside the gene matches.

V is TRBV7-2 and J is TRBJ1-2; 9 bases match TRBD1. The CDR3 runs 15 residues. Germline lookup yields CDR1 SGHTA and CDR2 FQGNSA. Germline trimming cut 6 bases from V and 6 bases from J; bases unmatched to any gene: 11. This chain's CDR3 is CASRSTGTGSNGYTF. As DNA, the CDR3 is TGTGCCAGCAGGTCTACCGGGACAGGGTCGAATGGCTACACCTTC.

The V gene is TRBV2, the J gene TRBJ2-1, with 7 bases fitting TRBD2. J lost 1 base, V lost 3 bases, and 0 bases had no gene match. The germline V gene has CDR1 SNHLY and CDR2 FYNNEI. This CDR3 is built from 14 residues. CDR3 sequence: CASSDGGSYNEQFF. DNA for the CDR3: TGTGCCAGCAGTGACGGGGGGTCCTACAATGAGCAGTTCTTC. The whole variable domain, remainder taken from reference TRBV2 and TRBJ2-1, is EPEVTQTPSHQVTQMGQEVILRCVPISNHLYFYWYRQILGQKVEFLVSFYNNEISEKSEIFDDQFSVERPDGSNFTLKIRSTKLEDSAMYFCASSDGGSYNEQFFGPGTRLTVL.

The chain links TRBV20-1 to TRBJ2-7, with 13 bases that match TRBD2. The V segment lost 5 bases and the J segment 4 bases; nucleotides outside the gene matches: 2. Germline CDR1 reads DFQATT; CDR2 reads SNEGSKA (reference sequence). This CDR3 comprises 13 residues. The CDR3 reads CSAPLAGGYEQYF. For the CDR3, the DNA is TGCAGTGCTCCACTAGCGGGGGGGTACGAGCAGTACTTC.

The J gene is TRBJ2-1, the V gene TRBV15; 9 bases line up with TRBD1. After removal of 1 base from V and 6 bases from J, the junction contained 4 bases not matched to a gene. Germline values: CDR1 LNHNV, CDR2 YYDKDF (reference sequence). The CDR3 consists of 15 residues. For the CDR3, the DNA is TGTGCCACCAGCAGAGGAGGGACAGGGACCAATGAGCAGTTCTTC. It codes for CATSRGGTGTNEQFF.

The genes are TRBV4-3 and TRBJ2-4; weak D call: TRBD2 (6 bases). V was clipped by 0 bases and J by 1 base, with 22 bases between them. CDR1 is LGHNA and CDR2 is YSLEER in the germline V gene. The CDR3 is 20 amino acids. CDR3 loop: CASSQEAPGVEEAAKNIQYF. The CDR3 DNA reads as TGCGCCAGCAGCCAAGAGGCTCCGGGGGTTGAGGAAGCGGCCAAAAACATTCAGTACTTC.

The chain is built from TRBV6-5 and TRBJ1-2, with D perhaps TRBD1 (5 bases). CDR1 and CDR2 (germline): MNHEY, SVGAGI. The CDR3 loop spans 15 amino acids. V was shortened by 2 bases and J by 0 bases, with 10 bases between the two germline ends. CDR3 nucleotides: TGTGCCAGCAGTTACAGGGGAACAGCTAACTATGGCTACACCTTC. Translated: CASSYRGTANYGYTF.

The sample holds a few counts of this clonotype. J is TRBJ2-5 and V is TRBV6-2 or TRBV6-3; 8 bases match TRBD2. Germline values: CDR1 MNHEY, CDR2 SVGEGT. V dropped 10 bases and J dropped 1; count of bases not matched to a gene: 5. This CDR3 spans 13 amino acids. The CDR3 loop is CATSAGVQETQYF. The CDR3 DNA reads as TGTGCCACTTCAGCGGGGGTCCAAGAGACCCAGTACTTC.